The 32 T cell receptor beta chains in this list originate from one sample, sequenced in a study of blood T cells in healthy people across ages. A J-beta primer mix and a sample-barcoded 5' primer were used in a second PCR of about 7 to 12 cycles. One entry per CDR3 protein results from TCRdb running MiXCR on the 5' RACE reads. The table includes 550,000 to 700,000 distinct CDR3 sequences, 25% to 30% detected once. Sequenced: blood. Source of these receptors: a woman in her 70s in good health.

The chain uses TRBV3-1 and TRBJ2-5; 11 bases line up with TRBD2. J was trimmed by 0 bases and V by 1 base; bases with no gene match: 1. The CDR3 has 16 amino acids. Germline V gives CDR1 LGHDT, CDR2 YNNKEL (reference sequence). The CDR3 reads CASSQGLAGNQETQYF. The CDR3 DNA is TGTGCCAGCAGCCAAGGACTAGCGGGGAACCAAGAGACCCAGTACTTC.

This CDR3 is CSAAKTGQSSYNSPLHF. The CDR3 DNA reads TGCAGTGCCGCAAAGACAGGGCAAAGCTCCTATAATTCACCCCTCCACTTT. This sequence joins TRBV20-1 and TRBJ1-6; 7 bases agree with TRBD1. V shed 6 bases and J 0 bases; nucleotides not matched to a gene: 11. This CDR3 has 17 amino acids. Germline loops: CDR1 DFQATT, CDR2 SNEGSKA (reference sequence).

V usage is TRBV20-1 and J usage is TRBJ2-5; 11 bases map to TRBD2. The V gene end was trimmed by 6 bases and the J gene end by 5 bases; junction bases not matched to a gene: 5. Germline CDR1 reads DFQATT; CDR2 reads SNEGSKA (reference sequence). This CDR3 spans 13 amino acids. CDR3 residues: CSATPSGGETQYF. DNA for the CDR3: TGCAGTGCAACCCCTAGCGGGGGGGAGACCCAGTACTTC.

This clonotype was detected only a few times. The chain has TRBV20-1 and TRBJ1-4; D is ambiguous. CDR1 is DFQATT and CDR2 is SNEGSKA in the germline V gene (reference sequence). The CDR3 is 11 amino acids. Trimming left V 3 bases short and J 6 bases short, with 5 bases between. For the CDR3, the DNA is TGCAGTGCTAGTAGGGATGAAAAACTGTTTTTT. It specifies CSASRDEKLFF.

The chain links TRBV7-3 to TRBJ2-7, with TRBD2 matching over 13 bases. The germline CDR1 and CDR2 sequences are SGHTA and FQGTGA. Losses at the gene ends were 1 base for V and 2 bases for J; bases not matched to a gene: 5. The CDR3 consists of 17 residues. In DNA form, the CDR3 reads TGTGCCAGCAGCTTAATTCGGACTAGCGGGGGCCCCTACGAGCAGTACTTC. Residues: CASSLIRTSGGPYEQYF. The variable domain in full, with the rest retrieved from reference TRBV7-3 and TRBJ2-7, is GAGVSQTPSNKVTEKGKYVELRCDPISGHTALYWYRQSLGQGPEFLIYFQGTGAADDSGLPNDRFFAVRPEGSVSTLKIQRTERGDSAVYLCASSLIRTSGGPYEQYFGPGTRLTVT.

This clonotype was seen only a few times. The chain employs TRBV5-6 and TRBJ1-1, with D hard to call. The germline gives CDR1 SGHDT, CDR2 YYEEEE. The germline V and J ends were trimmed by 1 base and 1 base, with 8 bases remaining between them. This CDR3 region has 14 residues. CDR3 coding DNA: TGTGCCAGCAGCTTGCCTGGCCCGAACACTGAAGCTTTCTTT. This translates into CASSLPGPNTEAFF.

The chain combines TRBV4-3 with TRBJ2-1; unclear D gene. The J call is doubtful: the DNA matches TRBJ2-7 better. This CDR3 has 15 residues. Germline V CDR1 and CDR2: LGHNA, YSLEER. This CDR3 reads CASSQDWARTYEQYF. The CDR3 DNA reads as TGCGCCAGCAGCCAAGATTGGGCCCGCACCTACGAGCAGTACTTC.

A few counts support this clonotype. At one boundary the junction diverges from the germline segment, which might be a read error. This chain connects TRBV10-3 to TRBJ2-3, with TRBD2 matching over 7 bases. Germline CDR1 and CDR2: ENHRY and SYGVKD. This CDR3 is 15 amino acids long. CDR3 DNA sequence: TGTGCCACCAGTAGGCAGGCGGGGGGCACAGATACGCAGTATTTT. This codes for CATSRQAGGTDTQYF.

The rearrangement uses TRBV2 and TRBJ2-5; 8 positions agree with TRBD2. The V and J ends lost 7 bases and 1 base, in that order; junction bases with no gene match: 2. CDR1 and CDR2 (germline): SNHLY, FYNNEI. This CDR3 contains 13 residues. The CDR3: CASMSGGQETQYF. DNA of the CDR3: TGTGCCAGCATGAGCGGGGGCCAAGAGACCCAGTACTTC.

This clonotype has just a few counts. The chain has TRBV5-1 and TRBJ2-7; D is possibly TRBD2 (6 bases). Trimming stripped 6 bases from V and 1 base from J, with 11 bases between. The CDR3 has 13 amino acids. The germline CDR1 and CDR2 sequences are SGHRS and YFSETQ. The CDR3 loop reads CASKWRESYEQYF. The DNA of the CDR3 is TGCGCCAGCAAATGGAGGGAGTCCTACGAGCAGTACTTC.

On this clonotype itself: Compared with germline, one end of the junction differs, possibly owing to a read error. The CDR3 DNA sequence: TGTGCCAGCAGCTTGGGATTGAACACTGAAGCTTGCTTT. Its protein is CASSLGLNTEACF. The chain couples TRBV7-2 to TRBJ1-1; D remains unclear. The CDR3 contains 13 residues. Germline CDR1 is SGHTA and CDR2 is FQGNSA. The entire variable domain, with the rest obtained from reference TRBV7-2 and TRBJ1-1, is as follows: GAGVSQSPSNKVTEKGKDVELRCDPISGHTALYWYRQSLGQGLEFLIYFQGNSAPDKSGLPSDRFSAERTGGSVSTLTIQRTQQEDSAVYLCASSLGLNTEACFGQGTRLTVV.

V usage is TRBV2 and J usage is TRBJ2-1; maybe TRBD1 (5 bases). Germline loops: CDR1 SNHLY, CDR2 FYNNEI. The CDR3 is made up of 15 amino acids. V lost 2 bases and J lost 2, with 10 bases in between. Here the CDR3 DNA reads TGTGCCAGCAGTGAACAGGGTAGCCCCTACAATGAGCAGTTCTTC. As protein: CASSEQGSPYNEQFF.

The chain uses TRBV20-1 and TRBJ2-3, with D possibly TRBD2 on 5 matching bases. Looked up from germline, CDR1 is DFQATT and CDR2 is SNEGSKA (reference sequence). The CDR3 covers 12 residues. V was trimmed by 6 bases and J by 3 bases, leaving 10 bases between them. The CDR3 protein is CSADGDTDTQYF. The CDR3 nucleotides read TGCAGTGCGGACGGGGATACAGATACGCAGTATTTT.

The table lists this clonotype with a few counts. Since a much larger clone is just one base distant, this may be a read error. The chain links TRBV12-3 or TRBV12-4 to TRBJ2-4; TRBD1 agrees at 8 bases. CDR3 size: 15 residues. V lost 5 bases to trimming and J lost 4 bases; unmatched junction nucleotides: 7. CDR3 sequence: CASSPLDREKNIQYF. DNA for the CDR3: TGTGCCAGCAGTCCCCTGGACAGGGAAAAAAACATTCAGTACTTC.

V and J are TRBV7-6 and TRBJ2-1; possibly TRBD1 or TRBD2 for D (5 bases each). The better agreement between TRBJ2-5 and the DNA end casts doubt on the J call. Germline V gene lookup returns CDR1 SGHVS and CDR2 FNYEAQ. The CDR3 is 15 residues long. CDR3 sequence (DNA): TGTGCCAGCAGCTTAGGGACGGGGACCCGGGAGACCCAGTACTTC. Encoded protein: CASSLGTGTRETQYF.

Points on this clonotype: Given a much more abundant clone one base away, this may be a read error. The V gene is TRBV27, the J gene TRBJ2-1; D is unresolved. The CDR3 is 11 residues long. Germline-derived CDR1 and CDR2 are MNHEY and SMNVEV (reference sequence). V was clipped by 3 bases and J by 8 bases, with 5 bases between them. The CDR3 here is CASSFNHEQFF. The CDR3 bases are TGTGCCAGCAGTTTTAACCATGAGCAGTTCTTC.

The chain links TRBV7-8 to TRBJ1-4, with TRBD1 as a possible D gene (5 bases). The germline V gene has CDR1 SGHVS and CDR2 FQNEAQ. The V gene lost 5 bases and the J gene lost 8 bases, with 15 bases spanning the gap. The CDR3 length is 14 residues. The CDR3 spells CASSRGVRGEKLFF. The CDR3 DNA sequence: TGTGCCAGCAGCCGCGGGGTTCGGGGCGAAAAACTGTTTTTT.

V and J are TRBV19 and TRBJ2-7, with a possible D match to TRBD1 (5 bases). Trimming removed 11 bases at V and 6 bases at J, with 23 bases between. In germline, CDR1 is LNHDA, CDR2 SQIVND (reference sequence). The length of the CDR3 is 14 residues. The CDR3 reads CASSWGQVRSEQYF. As DNA, the CDR3 is TGTGCCTCCTCATGGGGCCAAGTTAGGTCCGAGCAGTACTTC.

This clonotype has just a few counts. The chain is built from TRBV27 and TRBJ1-1; TRBD1 matches at 11 bases. CDR3 size: 16 residues. Losses at the gene ends were 7 bases for V and 3 bases for J; bases not matched to a gene: 10. Germline CDR1 reads MNHEY; CDR2 reads SMNVEV (reference sequence). The CDR3 nucleotides read TGTGCCAGCACCTACTCGCGGACAGGGGGCGACACTGAAGCTTTCTTT. As protein: CASTYSRTGGDTEAFF.

This clonotype was recorded a few times. At one of its ends the junction is not consistent with the germline gene, which may arise from a read error. The chain recombines TRBV5-1 with TRBJ2-5; TRBD1 matches 9 bases. The DNA matches TRBJ2-7 better at its end, which makes the J call doubtful. The germline CDR1 and CDR2 sequences are SGHRS and YFSETQ. The CDR3 extends over 15 amino acids. In DNA form, the CDR3 reads TGCGTCAGCAGCTTTCTGACAGGGGGGGCCTACGAGCAGTACTTC. Protein sequence: CVSSFLTGGAYEQYF.

This sequence joins TRBV6-2 or TRBV6-3 and TRBJ1-6; no reliable D call. The CDR3 consists of 15 residues. Germline V gene sequence: CDR1 MNHEY, CDR2 SVGEGT. The germline V and J ends were trimmed by 2 bases and 7 bases, with 12 bases remaining between them. CDR3 sequence reads: CASSYRAGSNSPLHF. CDR3 in DNA: TGTGCCAGCAGTTACCGAGCAGGCTCAAATTCACCCCTCCACTTT.

V and J are TRBV18 and TRBJ2-7; the match to TRBD1 covers 9 bases. In germline, CDR1 is KGHSH, CDR2 LQKENI. The CDR3 contains 16 residues. V gave up 1 base and J gave up 3 bases; unmatched junction bases: 7. The CDR3 DNA reads TGTGCCAGCTCACCACTTTCTACAGGGGGCATCTACGAGCAGTACTTC. It codes for CASSPLSTGGIYEQYF.

This chain uses TRBV9 with TRBJ2-3, with 11 bases aligning to TRBD2. The V gene end was trimmed by 1 base and the J gene end by 3 bases; junction bases not matched to a gene: 10. From germline, CDR1 is SGDLS and CDR2 YYNGEE. CDR3 size: 18 residues. The CDR3 protein is CASSVFSPTSGRTDTQYF. As DNA, the CDR3 is TGTGCCAGCAGCGTATTTTCCCCCACTAGCGGGAGAACAGATACGCAGTATTTT.

This clonotype was found a few times. The chain has TRBV6-5 and TRBJ1-1, with a weak D call TRBD1 (6 bases). The CDR3 sequence is 13 residues long. Germline V gene data show CDR1 as MNHEY and CDR2 as SVGAGI. V lost 6 bases to trimming and J lost 4 bases, with 12 bases between them. The CDR3 DNA sequence: TGTGCCAGCAGACCGGGGGCGAGCACTGAAGCTTTCTTT. Encoded protein: CASRPGASTEAFF.

The CDR3 here is CSAQPKNTGELFF. CDR3 DNA: TGCAGTGCCCAACCCAAGAACACCGGGGAGCTGTTTTTT. The V and J genes are TRBV20-1 and TRBJ2-2; D is ambiguous. The CDR3 runs to 13 residues. Germline CDR1 and CDR2: DFQATT and SNEGSKA (reference sequence). V lost 6 bases and J 1 base, leaving 9 bases between the germline ends.

This chain joins TRBV20-1 and TRBJ2-5; 10 bases agree with TRBD1. The CDR3 is made up of 13 amino acids. Germline V CDR1 and CDR2: DFQATT, SNEGSKA (reference sequence). V trimming: 4 bases; J trimming: 5 bases; junction bases outside the gene matches: 4. The CDR3 loop is CSATLDRGETQYF. The CDR3 nucleotides are TGCAGTGCTACTCTGGACAGGGGGGAGACCCAGTACTTC.

V is TRBV30 and J is TRBJ2-2, with 9 bases identical to TRBD2. Germline values: CDR1 GTSNPN, CDR2 SVGIG (reference sequence). V trimming: 7 bases; J trimming: 5 bases; junction bases outside the gene matches: 8. CDR3 size: 14 residues. The CDR3, as DNA: TGTGCCTACTCTAGCGGGAAGGTTACCGGGGAGCTGTTTTTT. Translated, it gives CAYSSGKVTGELFF.

The chain employs TRBV20-1 and TRBJ2-5; no clear D. Trimming pared 6 bases from V and 1 base from J, leaving 9 bases between. Germline-derived CDR1 and CDR2 are DFQATT and SNEGSKA (reference sequence). CDR3 length: 12 amino acids. The DNA for the CDR3 is TGCAGTGCCAGTGGATTCCAAGAGACCCAGTACTTC. Amino acids: CSASGFQETQYF.

This clonotype was detected only a few times. V usage is TRBV12-3 or TRBV12-4 and J usage is TRBJ1-1; D ambiguous. V shed 5 bases and J shed 4 bases, with 17 bases lying between them. The CDR3 has 15 residues. CDR3 sequence (DNA): TGTGCCAGCAGTCCTCATGGAGGGCGGAGCACTGAAGCTTTCTTT. This sequence encodes CASSPHGGRSTEAFF.

This clonotype was detected a few times. The rearrangement joins TRBV2 to TRBJ2-1; the D gene is possibly TRBD2 (5 bases). Between the trimmed V and J ends, which lost 6 bases and 16 bases, there was a span of 16 bases. This CDR3 has 11 amino acids. The germline CDR1 and CDR2 sequences are SNHLY and FYNNEI. The CDR3 coding sequence is TGTGCCAGCAGATACGGTCCGGCGGGTTTCTTC. Its protein is CASRYGPAGFF. Supplemented by reference TRBV2 and TRBJ2-1, the full variable domain reads EPEVTQTPSHQVTQMGQEVILRCVPISNHLYFYWYRQILGQKVEFLVSFYNNEISEKSEIFDDQFSVERPDGSNFTLKIRSTKLEDSAMYFCASRYGPAGFFGPGTRLTVL.

This clonotype was observed a few times. The chain uses TRBV5-1 and TRBJ2-7, with D maybe TRBD2 (6 bases). Germline CDR1 is SGHRS and CDR2 is YFSETQ. The V gene lost 1 base and the J gene lost 3 bases, with 14 bases spanning the gap. The CDR3 consists of 15 residues. The CDR3 is CASSLTGGGNYEQYF. DNA for the CDR3: TGCGCCAGCAGCTTGACAGGAGGAGGGAACTACGAGCAGTACTTC.

As for this clonotype: Given a much more abundant clone one base away, this may be a read error. V gene TRBV7-9 combines with J gene TRBJ2-5; D ambiguous. V lost 5 bases and J lost 4, with 5 bases in between. Germline V gene sequence: CDR1 SEHNR, CDR2 FQNEAQ (reference sequence). The CDR3 is made up of 11 amino acids. CDR3 in DNA: TGTGCCAGCAGCATGGCAGAGACCCAGTACTTC. This encodes CASSMAETQYF.